This TCR beta chain was sequenced in a study of blood T cell repertoires in COVID-19. Study-wide background: The origin of the acute and convalescent COVID-19 samples was the United States, Italy and Spain. Nucleic acid was either cDNA or gDNA, and it came from T cells, B-cell-depleted T cells, or PBMCs.

The assay was immunoSEQ multiplex PCR, and TCRdb's table has in-frame clones only and misses some. Seen here are approximately 300,000 clones, about four fifths observed once, and the top ten hold about 1.2%. V trimming: 1 base; J trimming: 0 bases; junction bases outside the gene matches: 3. Germline V CDR1 and CDR2: MGHDK, SYGVNS. CDR3 length: 17 residues. This clone was counted a single time. The clonotype originates from a woman in her forties or fifties with acute or convalescent COVID-19. The specimen sequenced was peripheral blood. V gene TRBV25-1 combines with J gene TRBJ2-4; 10 nucleotides line up with TRBD2. The CDR3 sequence is CASSESRTSGAKNIQYF. As DNA, the CDR3 is TGTGCCAGCAGTGAATCTCGGACTAGCGGAGCCAAAAACATTCAGTACTTC.